This T cell receptor (beta chain) was documented in a study of OX40 agonist ivuxolimab in advanced cancers. Study details: The treatment was a fully human IgG2 OX40 agonist, ivuxolimab. Partial responses were recorded for three patients, including one with hepatocellular carcinoma and two with cutaneous melanoma. Study-wide points: Clonal expansion in partial responders at 0.1-3.0 mg/kg ranked among the lowest.

After removal of 0 bases from V and 4 bases from J, the junction contained 12 bases not matched to a gene. The germline gives CDR1 SGDLS, CDR2 YYNGEE. The length of the CDR3 is 18 residues. Details on this clone: Its antigen is unidentified.

TCRdb keeps only in-frame clones here, not all; method: immunoSEQ multiplex PCR. Here the sample spans about 70,000 clones, 85% to 90% being singletons. This clonotype was sampled from an adult with an advanced solid tumor such as melanoma, head and neck, liver or kidney cancer. The chain combines TRBV9 with TRBJ2-1; 8 bases agree with TRBD2. The specimen was CD4+ or CD8+ T cells sorted from blood, collected in a trial of the OX40 agonist ivuxolimab. This chain's CDR3 is CASSVEGGMGLEYNEQFF. The CDR3 DNA reads as TGTGCCAGCAGCGTAGAGGGAGGGATGGGACTAGAATACAATGAGCAGTTCTTC.